Shown below are 16 T cell receptor beta chains from a single sample sequenced in a study of naive and memory T cell subsets. An equimolar mix of two oligonucleotides served as the beta constant-region primer for TRBC1 and TRBC2. Four rounds of PCR amplified the ligated cDNA using nested alpha and beta constant-region primers plus SP2. TCRdb reprocessed the UMI-ligation and nested PCR reads via MiXCR and lists one record per CDR3 protein. This sample has about 120,000 distinct CDR3 sequences; 35% to 40% occur once, and the top ten carry 0.9%. Sequencing input: central memory CD4+ T cells from blood. These receptors were collected from a human donor in good health.

This clonotype was found a few times. The rearrangement joins TRBV10-3 to TRBJ2-4; the match to TRBD1 covers 7 bases. The germline V gene has CDR1 ENHRY and CDR2 SYGVKD. The CDR3 is 18 amino acids. V lost 2 bases to trimming and J lost 0 bases; unmatched junction nucleotides: 10. CDR3 in amino acids: CAISERLGQDRAKNIQYF. The CDR3 DNA follows: TGTGCCATCAGTGAGCGCCTCGGACAGGATCGAGCCAAAAACATTCAGTACTTC.

This chain's CDR3 is CASSTSQGMDNSPLHF. The DNA of the CDR3 is TGTGCCAGTAGTACCTCACAGGGGATGGATAATTCACCCCTCCACTTT. V is TRBV19 and J is TRBJ1-6, with 7 bases fitting TRBD1. Germline-derived CDR1 and CDR2 are LNHDA and SQIVND (reference sequence). This CDR3 region has 16 residues. Losses at the gene ends were 4 bases for V and 5 bases for J; bases not matched to a gene: 8.

This clonotype showed up just a few times. This chain uses TRBV6-5 with TRBJ2-2, with D maybe TRBD2 (6 bases). The CDR3 sequence is 16 residues long. Per germline, CDR1 MNHEY and CDR2 SVGAGI. Trimming removed 8 bases at V and 1 base at J, with 17 bases between. In DNA form, the CDR3 reads TGTGCCAGCGGATCGGGGGTCCTTAGGAACACCGGGGAGCTGTTTTTT. Its translation: CASGSGVLRNTGELFF.

The V gene is TRBV28, the J gene TRBJ2-3; D may be TRBD2 (6 bases). Germline CDR1 MDHEN, CDR2 SYDVKM. The V and J ends lost 5 bases and 8 bases respectively, with 14 bases between them. The CDR3 consists of 13 residues. CDR3 nucleotides: TGTGCCAGCAGTGGGGGTAGCGGTCGTACGCAGTATTTT. This codes for CASSGGSGRTQYF.

This chain connects TRBV7-8 to TRBJ1-2; perhaps TRBD1 as D (6 bases). The germline V and J ends were trimmed by 4 bases and 0 bases, with 18 bases remaining between them. Germline V lookup: CDR1 SGHVS, CDR2 FQNEAQ. The CDR3 has 17 amino acids. The CDR3 spells CASSSRGRGTSNYGYTF. The CDR3 nucleotides read TGTGCCAGCAGCTCTCGGGGGCGCGGGACTTCTAACTATGGCTACACCTTC.

This clonotype was seen only a few times. The chain uses TRBV13 and TRBJ2-3, with D unclear. Germline lookup yields CDR1 PRHDT and CDR2 FYEKMQ (reference sequence). V dropped 5 bases and J dropped 0 bases, with 9 bases sitting between them. The CDR3 is 14 amino acids. CDR3 sequence (DNA): TGTGCCAGCAGCGCCCGAGAGAGCACAGATACGCAGTATTTT. Amino acid sequence: CASSARESTDTQYF.

V is TRBV6-1 and J is TRBJ2-4; weak D call: TRBD2 (5 bases). The CDR3 is 15 residues long. The V gene lost 7 bases and the J gene lost 0 bases, with 13 bases spanning the gap. CDR1 is MNHNS, CDR2 SASEGT, per germline. The CDR3 bases are TGTGCCAGCAACGAGGACGGACTAGCCAAAAACATTCAGTACTTC. The encoded protein is CASNEDGLAKNIQYF.

The chain links TRBV27 to TRBJ1-5, with a weak D call TRBD1 (5 bases). The CDR3 has 18 residues. The V end was cut by 3 bases, the J end by 6 bases, with 24 bases between. Germline assignment: CDR1 MNHEY and CDR2 SMNVEV (reference sequence). CDR3 nucleotide sequence: TGTGCCAGCAGTTTTAAGAATCTTGGGGGGACCGGTGGTCAGCCCCAGCATTTT. Translated, it gives CASSFKNLGGTGGQPQHF.

The J gene is TRBJ2-5, the V gene TRBV7-8, with D maybe TRBD1 (7 bases). Deletions cut 6 bases from V and 4 bases from J, with 15 bases between. The CDR3 has 14 amino acids. The germline V gene encodes CDR1 SGHVS and CDR2 FQNEAQ. DNA of the CDR3: TGTGCCAGCAGATTTAGGGGGCGGGGAGAGACCCAGTACTTC. Amino acids: CASRFRGRGETQYF.

V gene TRBV15 combines with J gene TRBJ2-1; D perhaps matches TRBD2 (6 bases). Germline CDR1 is LNHNV and CDR2 is YYDKDF (reference sequence). V was cut by 0 bases and J by 4 bases, with 10 bases left in between. This CDR3 has 15 residues. CDR3 nucleotide sequence: TGTGCCACCAGCAGAGATCTGACTAGGTACAATGAGCAGTTCTTC. Its translation: CATSRDLTRYNEQFF. The variable domain in full, completed from reference TRBV15 and TRBJ2-1, reads DAMVIQNPRYQVTQFGKPVTLSCSQTLNHNVMYWYQQKSSQAPKLLFHYYDKDFNNEADTPDNFQSRRPNTSFCFLDIRSPGLGDTAMYLCATSRDLTRYNEQFFGPGTRLTVL.

The chain couples TRBV6-1 to TRBJ2-3, with 10 bases fitting TRBD2. The germline CDR1 and CDR2 sequences are MNHNS and SASEGT. The CDR3 sequence is 16 residues long. Losses at the gene ends were 7 bases for V and 2 bases for J; bases not matched to a gene: 9. CDR3 residues: CASTRTSGGFTDTQYF. CDR3 coding DNA: TGTGCCAGCACACGGACTAGCGGAGGATTCACAGATACGCAGTATTTT.

This clonotype was picked up a small number of times. V gene TRBV29-1 combines with J gene TRBJ2-2, with 9 bases that match TRBD1. V shed 6 bases and J 6 bases; nucleotides not matched to a gene: 8. This CDR3 region has 14 residues. Per the germline V gene, CDR1 is SQVTM and CDR2 is ANQGSEA. The CDR3 spells CSVKGDRVAGELFF. The CDR3 DNA follows: TGCAGCGTAAAGGGGGACAGGGTTGCCGGGGAGCTGTTTTTT.

This clonotype showed up just a few times. This sequence joins TRBV15 and TRBJ2-1; 14 positions agree with TRBD2. The CDR3 is 17 amino acids. Trimming removed 4 bases from V and 1 base from J; junction bases left unmatched: 3. Germline V gene lookup returns CDR1 LNHNV and CDR2 YYDKDF (reference sequence). This CDR3 is CATSTRLAGGSYNEQFF. CDR3 in DNA: TGTGCCACCAGCACTCGACTAGCGGGAGGGTCCTACAATGAGCAGTTCTTC. The full variable domain, rest sourced from reference TRBV15 and TRBJ2-1, is DAMVIQNPRYQVTQFGKPVTLSCSQTLNHNVMYWYQQKSSQAPKLLFHYYDKDFNNEADTPDNFQSRRPNTSFCFLDIRSPGLGDTAMYLCATSTRLAGGSYNEQFFGPGTRLTVL.

The V gene is TRBV15, the J gene TRBJ2-1; 9 bases agree with TRBD1. Germline CDR1 is LNHNV and CDR2 is YYDKDF (reference sequence). The CDR3 sequence is 17 residues long. Unmatched junction bases numbered 11, after V lost 0 bases and J lost 8 bases. CDR3 residues: CATSRDMFGTGTDEQFF. CDR3 bases: TGTGCCACCAGCAGAGATATGTTCGGGACAGGGACCGATGAGCAGTTCTTC.

This clonotype occurred a few times. The chain couples TRBV19 to TRBJ2-1, with D uncertain. Per the germline V gene, CDR1 is LNHDA and CDR2 is SQIVND (reference sequence). The CDR3 length is 13 residues. V was clipped by 3 bases and J by 10 bases, with 13 bases between them. CDR3 nucleotide sequence: TGTGCCAGTAGTATCAACCTCAAGGGCGAGCAGTTCTTC. Translating it yields CASSINLKGEQFF.

The genes are TRBV5-1 and TRBJ2-1; weak D call: TRBD1 (6 bases). Germline V gives CDR1 SGHRS, CDR2 YFSETQ. The CDR3 loop spans 15 amino acids. The V end lost 0 bases, the J end lost 2 bases, and 9 bases lay between the germline ends. The CDR3 DNA is TGCGCCAGCAGCTTGGGGCAGGGGACCTACAATGAGCAGTTCTTC. Its translation: CASSLGQGTYNEQFF. Looking up the rest from reference TRBV5-1 and TRBJ2-1 gives the full variable domain: KAGVTQTPRYLIKTRGQQVTLSCSPISGHRSVSWYQQTPGQGLQFLFEYFSETQRNKGNFPGRFSGRQFSNSRSEMNVSTLELGDSALYLCASSLGQGTYNEQFFGPGTRLTVL.